This T cell receptor beta chain derives from a study of OX40 agonist ivuxolimab in advanced cancers. The CDR3 has 14 amino acids. Looked up from germline, CDR1 is SQVTM and CDR2 is ANQGSEA. With 7 bases removed from V and 9 bases from J, the gap between germline ends came to 22 bases. Sequencing used immunoSEQ multiplex PCR; TCRdb keeps in-frame clones, though not all of them. Of over 80,000 clones in the sample, more than 85% were seen once. Sequences were derived from CD4+ or CD8+ T cells sorted from blood, sampled in a trial of the OX40 agonist ivuxolimab. J is TRBJ2-1 and V is TRBV29-1; the D gene is possibly TRBD2 (6 bases). This receptor was taken from an adult with an advanced solid tumor such as melanoma, head and neck, liver or kidney cancer. CDR3 protein: CSARKGLGMSEQFF. As DNA, the CDR3 is TGCAGCGCCCGAAAGGGACTCGGGATGTCTGAGCAGTTCTTC.